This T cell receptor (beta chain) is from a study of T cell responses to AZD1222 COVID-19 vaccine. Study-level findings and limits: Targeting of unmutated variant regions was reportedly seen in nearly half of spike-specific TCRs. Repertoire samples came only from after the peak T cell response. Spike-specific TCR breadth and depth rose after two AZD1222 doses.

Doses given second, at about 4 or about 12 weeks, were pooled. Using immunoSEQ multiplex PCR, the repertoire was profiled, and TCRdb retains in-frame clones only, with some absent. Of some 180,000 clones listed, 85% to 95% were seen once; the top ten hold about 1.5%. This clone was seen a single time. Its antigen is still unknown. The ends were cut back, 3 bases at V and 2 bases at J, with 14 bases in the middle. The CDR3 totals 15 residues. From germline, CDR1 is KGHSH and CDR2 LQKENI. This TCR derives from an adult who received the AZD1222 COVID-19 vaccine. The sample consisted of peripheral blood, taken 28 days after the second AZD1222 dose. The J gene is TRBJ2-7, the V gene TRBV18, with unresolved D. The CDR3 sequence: CASSPTAGTTYEQYF. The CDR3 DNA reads TGTGCCAGCTCACCCACCGCAGGTACCACCTACGAGCAGTACTTC.